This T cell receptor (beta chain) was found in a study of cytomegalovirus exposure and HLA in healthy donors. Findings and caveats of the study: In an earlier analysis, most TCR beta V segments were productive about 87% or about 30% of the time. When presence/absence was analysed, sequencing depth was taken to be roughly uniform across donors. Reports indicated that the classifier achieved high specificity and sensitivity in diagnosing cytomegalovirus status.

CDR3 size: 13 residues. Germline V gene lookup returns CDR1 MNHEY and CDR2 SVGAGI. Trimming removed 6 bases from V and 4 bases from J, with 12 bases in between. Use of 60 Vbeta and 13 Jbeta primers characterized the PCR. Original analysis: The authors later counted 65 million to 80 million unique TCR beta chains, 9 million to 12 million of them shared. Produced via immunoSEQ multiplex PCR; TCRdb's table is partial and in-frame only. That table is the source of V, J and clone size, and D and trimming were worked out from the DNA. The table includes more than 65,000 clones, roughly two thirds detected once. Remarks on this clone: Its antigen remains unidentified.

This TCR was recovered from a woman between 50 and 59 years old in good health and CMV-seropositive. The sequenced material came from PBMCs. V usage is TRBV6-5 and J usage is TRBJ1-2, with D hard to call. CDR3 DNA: TGTGCCAGCAGCCTCAGGTTGAGCTATGGCTACACCTTC. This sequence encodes CASSLRLSYGYTF.